This T cell receptor (beta chain) stems from a study of monozygotic twins with inflammatory bowel disease. This CDR3 contains 14 residues. CDR1 and CDR2 (germline): MNHEY, SMNVEV (reference sequence). TCRdb re-called the 5' RACE reads and shows each CDR3 protein once, DNA omitted. The sample shows roughly 200,000 distinct CDR3 sequences, and 7.5% to 9.5% sits with its ten largest clones. The sequence was collected from a human donor with ulcerative colitis or Crohn's disease, or a healthy co-twin of an affected twin (not recorded which). The chain combines TRBV27 with TRBJ2-7; TCRdb reports TRBD2, a call that lacks DNA to check it against. The sample consisted of blood. The CDR3 is CASSSRGRAGEQYF.